This T cell receptor beta chain emerged from a study of CXCR3-negative and CXCR3-positive naive CD8 T cells. The study, taken as a whole, reports: Memory cells differed in TRBV-TRBJ usage, but naive CXCR3-negative and CXCR3-positive cells had similar usage.

A word on this clonotype: As yet, its antigen is unknown.

It was by 5' RACE with UMI labels that the TRB cDNA libraries were prepared. TCRdb re-called the 5' RACE reads; one entry per CDR3 protein, DNA not given. Recorded here are around 41,000 distinct CDR3 sequences; the top ten clones represent about 10%. Germline CDR1 reads SGHTA; CDR2 reads FQGNSA. There are 14 residues in the CDR3. The TCR sequence derives from a human donor in good health. Some clones in this sample may be carry-over from other donors' samples. The source material was memory CD8+ T cells from blood. This sequence joins TRBV7-2 and TRBJ2-1; the TCRdb D gene call, TRBD2, has no DNA to confirm it. CDR3 in amino acids: CASSLIATHNEQFF.